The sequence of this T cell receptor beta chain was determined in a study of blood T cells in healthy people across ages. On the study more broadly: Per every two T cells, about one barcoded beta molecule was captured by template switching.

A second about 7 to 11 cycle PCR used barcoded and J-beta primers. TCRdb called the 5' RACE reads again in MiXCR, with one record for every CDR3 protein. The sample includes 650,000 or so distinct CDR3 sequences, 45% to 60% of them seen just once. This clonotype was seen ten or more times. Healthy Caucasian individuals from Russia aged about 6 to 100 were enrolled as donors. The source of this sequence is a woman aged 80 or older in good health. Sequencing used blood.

This CDR3 reads CASSYSSGEVYEQYF. In nucleotides, the CDR3 is TGTGCCAGCAGTTACTCCTCGGGAGAGGTCTACGAGCAGTACTTC. This sequence joins TRBV6-5 and TRBJ2-7; TRBD2 might be the D (6 bases). The CDR3 covers 15 residues. Per germline, CDR1 MNHEY and CDR2 SVGAGI. The V end lost 0 bases, the J end lost 3 bases, and 12 bases lay between the germline ends.